These 30 T cell receptor beta chains share one sample of origin, sequenced in a study of shared clonotypes between healthy human individuals (dated by TCRdb to 2018 to 2021). The method behind the library was the immunoSEQ multiplex PCR assay. TCRdb limited this immuneACCESS table to in-frame rearrangements with V and J called. A share of clones is missing; checked studies link under half to unresolved V genes, and the rest is unexplained. In all, the sample holds around 440,000 clones, and approximately 71% of those were seen once. The ten largest clones take up around 12% of the sample. The sequenced sample consisted of PBMCs. The origin of the receptors is a woman between 35 and 50 years old in good health. Some clones in this sample may be carry-over from other donors' samples.

A word on this clone: A far larger clone is off by one base, so a read error is likely. The same CDR3 arises from other DNA sequences in this sample as well. The rearrangement links TRBV2 to TRBJ2-2; 10 bases are shared with TRBD1. There are 16 residues in the CDR3. Germline CDR1 SNHLY, CDR2 FYNNEI. CDR3 residues: CASSGTGVGLTGELSF. Here the CDR3 DNA reads TGTGCCAGCTCCGGGACAGGGGTCGGTCTCACCGGGGAGCTGTCTTTT.

V is TRBV14 and J is TRBJ2-2; 13 bases map to TRBD2. Germline lookup yields CDR1 SGHDN and CDR2 FVKESK. Trimming removed 3 bases from V and 4 bases from J; junction bases left unmatched: 5. This CDR3 is 17 amino acids long. CDR3 residues: CASSHLRTSGGTGELFF. Here the CDR3 DNA reads TGTGCCAGCAGCCATCTTCGGACTAGCGGGGGCACCGGGGAGCTGTTTTTT.

The rearrangement joins TRBV9 to TRBJ1-4; tentative D call: TRBD1 (6 bases). V lost 4 bases, J lost 7 bases, and 14 bases lay in between. The germline V gene has CDR1 SGDLS and CDR2 YYNGEE. The length of the CDR3 is 14 residues. The CDR3 DNA follows: TGTGCCAGCAGCTCGGGGGCGGTAGGTGAAAAACTGTTTTTT. Its translation: CASSSGAVGEKLFF.

The chain has TRBV7-9 and TRBJ2-1; TRBD2 might be the D (5 bases). V lost 5 bases and J lost 8, with 19 bases in between. There are 15 residues in the CDR3. In germline, CDR1 is SEHNR, CDR2 FQNEAQ (reference sequence). DNA of the CDR3: TGTGCCAGCAGCCTATTATCCAACACAGCGGATGAGCAGTTCTTC. It encodes CASSLLSNTADEQFF.

The V call is TRBV7-8, the J call TRBJ1-2; 7 bases match TRBD1. With V trimmed by 2 bases and J by 0 bases, 3 bases remained unmatched. The CDR3 sequence is 15 residues long. The germline gives CDR1 SGHVS, CDR2 FQNEAQ. The chain's CDR3 is CASSLRGRTNYGYTF. DNA of the CDR3: TGTGCCAGCAGCTTAAGGGGGCGGACTAACTATGGCTACACCTTC.

The chain employs TRBV11-3 and TRBJ2-7; D may match TRBD1 or TRBD2 (5 bases each). CDR3 length: 15 amino acids. V was pared by 3 bases and J by 0 bases, with 12 bases between. Germline V gene data show CDR1 as SGHNT and CDR2 as YENEEA. In nucleotides, the CDR3 is TGTGCCAGCAGCTTCCGGGACGGCAGCTCCTACGAGCAGTACTTC. Translation: CASSFRDGSSYEQYF.

With regard to this clone: A read error likely explains this, since a far larger clone differs by one base. As the CDR3 is not closed by the conserved phenylalanine or tryptophan, this likely results from a read error. This chain uses TRBV6-5 with TRBJ1-4; 7 nucleotides agree with TRBD1. The ends lost 6 bases at V and 8 bases at J; junction bases unmatched: 6. The CDR3 runs 13 residues. CDR1 and CDR2 (germline): MNHEY, SVGAGI. CDR3 coding DNA: TGTGCCAGCAGACAGGGGAATCGGGAAAAACTGTTTCTT. The encoded protein is CASRQGNREKLFL.

This clone was seen at least ten times. The gene calls are TRBV6-5 and TRBJ2-7, with D possibly being TRBD1 (5 bases). V was cut by 5 bases and J by 3 bases, with 8 bases left in between. The CDR3 is made up of 12 amino acids. Germline CDR1 is MNHEY and CDR2 is SVGAGI. DNA of the CDR3: TGTGCCAGCAGTCGAGACAGCTACGAGCAGTACTTC. Translated, it gives CASSRDSYEQYF.

This rearrangement joins TRBV2 to TRBJ2-2, with D possibly matching TRBD2 (6 bases). Per the germline V gene, CDR1 is SNHLY and CDR2 is FYNNEI. This CDR3 is 15 amino acids long. V dropped 3 bases and J dropped 6 bases, with 14 bases sitting between them. DNA for the CDR3: TGTGCCAGCAGTGACACTAGCTACCCCTCCGGGGAGCTGTTTTTT. Amino acid sequence: CASSDTSYPSGELFF.

The gene calls are TRBV4-2 and TRBJ2-1; 9 bases fit TRBD2. This CDR3 has 15 amino acids. J lost 8 bases, V lost 0 bases, and 5 bases had no gene match. Germline V gene data show CDR1 as LGHNA and CDR2 as YNFKEQ. The DNA of the CDR3 is TGTGCCAGCAGCCAAGAGGCTAGCGGGATCTATGAGCAGTTCTTC. This encodes CASSQEASGIYEQFF.

The chain carries TRBV2 and TRBJ2-2; a weak D match, TRBD2 (5 bases). CDR1 is SNHLY, CDR2 FYNNEI, per germline. This CDR3 is built from 16 residues. V was trimmed by 4 bases and J by 0 bases, leaving 12 bases between them. DNA of the CDR3: TGTGCCAGCAGTGTCCTAGCAGTCGCGAACACCGGGGAGCTGTTTTTT. It specifies CASSVLAVANTGELFF.

A word on this clone: A far larger clone is one nucleotide away, so this likely arose from a read error. This sample also contains other DNA sequences that code for the same CDR3. The rearrangement uses TRBV7-2 and TRBJ2-5; no clear D. The better agreement between TRBJ2-7 and the DNA end casts doubt on the J call. CDR3 size: 13 residues. Germline V gene lookup returns CDR1 SGHTA and CDR2 FQGNSA. The CDR3 sequence is CASSSGESYEQYF. The CDR3 bases are TGTGCAAGCAGCTCTGGAGAGTCCTACGAGCAGTACTTC.

CDR3 nucleotide sequence: TGTGCCAGCAGTAGGACTAGCGGGAGGAGCAATGAGCAGTTCTTC. This gives the protein CASSRTSGRSNEQFF. The V and J genes are TRBV6-5 and TRBJ2-1; 14 nucleotides line up with TRBD2. Germline V CDR1 and CDR2: MNHEY, SVGAGI. V lost 5 bases, J lost 6 bases, and 3 bases stayed unmatched. The CDR3 covers 15 residues.

The gene calls are TRBV6-1 and TRBJ1-4; TRBD1 aligns across 9 bases. Germline loops: CDR1 MNHNS, CDR2 SASEGT. V lost 2 bases and J lost 0; bases outside the gene matches: 10. The CDR3 totals 19 residues. CDR3 residues: CASSELWTGAYSTNEKLFF. The DNA of the CDR3 is TGTGCCAGCAGTGAATTGTGGACAGGGGCGTACTCAACTAATGAAAAACTGTTTTTT.

This clone was observed a handful of times. One end of the junction fails to match germline, which may point to a read error. This chain links TRBV9 with TRBJ2-2, with D tentatively TRBD1 or TRBD2 (5 bases each). Germline V gene sequence: CDR1 SGDLS, CDR2 YYNGEE. The CDR3 is 13 residues long. CDR3 nucleotide sequence: TGTGCCAGCAGCACTAGTGGGGCCCGGGGAGCTGTTTTT. This gives the protein CASSTSGARGAVF. The full variable domain, rest sourced from reference TRBV9 and TRBJ2-2, is DSGVTQTPKHLITATGQRVTLRCSPRSGDLSVYWYQQSLDQGLQFLIQYYNGEERAKGNILERFSAQQFPDLHSELNLSSLELGDSALYFCASSTSGARGAVFGEGSRLTVL.

The DNA of the CDR3 is TGTGCCAGCAGCGGAGGACAGGGAAGCAATCAGCCCCAGCATTTT. Protein product: CASSGGQGSNQPQHF. The rearrangement links TRBV5-4 to TRBJ1-5; 8 nucleotides agree with TRBD1. Unmatched junction bases numbered 4, after V lost 4 bases and J lost 1 base. Per the germline V gene, CDR1 is SGHNT and CDR2 is YYREEE (reference sequence). This CDR3 is built from 15 residues.

Here the CDR3 DNA reads TGCAACGTAACCGGACAGGGAAACTATGGCTACACCTTC. Its translation: CNVTGQGNYGYTF. This chain links TRBV29-1 with TRBJ1-2, with 8 bases identical to TRBD1. CDR1 and CDR2 from the germline V gene are SQVTM and ANQGSEA. The CDR3 has 13 residues.

A few counts support this clone. This chain connects TRBV9 to TRBJ2-7, with 9 bases aligning to TRBD2. Per germline, CDR1 SGDLS and CDR2 YYNGEE. The CDR3 is 15 residues long. V lost 0 bases, J lost 7 bases, and 8 bases stayed unmatched. The CDR3 here is CASSVEIAGAREQYF. The CDR3 DNA reads as TGTGCCAGCAGCGTAGAAATAGCGGGAGCGCGGGAGCAGTACTTC.

The rearrangement uses TRBV18 and TRBJ1-5; the D is unclear. V was clipped by 2 bases and J by 6 bases, with 11 bases between them. The CDR3 consists of 14 residues. CDR1 is KGHSH, CDR2 LQKENI, per germline. CDR3 in DNA: TGTGCCAGCTCACCAGACCTGGTTTCTCAGCCCCAGCATTTT. Translation gives CASSPDLVSQPQHF.

This chain joins TRBV18 and TRBJ1-2; D ambiguous. CDR1 and CDR2 from the germline V gene are KGHSH and LQKENI. This CDR3 has 13 residues. Between the trimmed V and J ends, which lost 4 bases and 3 bases, there was a span of 9 bases. The DNA for the CDR3 is TGTGCCAGCTCACTTTCGCACCACTATGGCTACACCTTC. Encoded protein: CASSLSHHYGYTF.

This chain links TRBV7-2 with TRBJ1-4; 9 bases align to TRBD1. Losses at the gene ends were 5 bases for V and 7 bases for J; bases not matched to a gene: 5. Germline V gene data show CDR1 as SGHTA and CDR2 as FQGNSA. The length of the CDR3 is 14 residues. The chain's CDR3 is CASSRQGGLEKLFF. In DNA, the CDR3 is TGTGCCAGCAGCCGACAGGGGGGACTTGAAAAACTGTTTTTT.

This clone was detected only a few times. The chain combines TRBV9 with TRBJ2-3; 11 bases map to TRBD2. The CDR3 sequence is 19 residues long. Germline-derived CDR1 and CDR2 are SGDLS and YYNGEE. V shed 2 bases, J shed 1 base, and the junction held 12 bases outside the gene matches. The CDR3 DNA is TGTGCCAGCAGCGTCTCTAGCGGGAGGTTTTTCCAGGGCACAGATACGCAGTATTTT. Its protein product is CASSVSSGRFFQGTDTQYF.

This rearrangement joins TRBV19 to TRBJ1-3, with 9 nucleotides matching TRBD1. The CDR3 is 17 amino acids. V shed 4 bases, J shed 1 base, and the junction held 8 bases outside the gene matches. CDR1 and CDR2 (germline): LNHDA, SQIVND (reference sequence). The CDR3 nucleotides read TGTGCCAGTAGTACCAGACAGGGGGAGAGATCTGGAAACACCATATATTTT. Amino acid sequence: CASSTRQGERSGNTIYF.

This chain joins TRBV28 and TRBJ2-3; no definite D call. Germline V gene lookup returns CDR1 MDHEN and CDR2 SYDVKM. The CDR3 runs to 13 residues. V lost 10 bases to trimming and J lost 0 bases, with 11 bases between them. The CDR3 nucleotides read TGTGCCACCTCAGTCCCCAGCACAGATACGCAGTATTTT. This translates into CATSVPSTDTQYF.

The chain recombines TRBV7-2 with TRBJ1-4; maybe TRBD1 (6 bases). This CDR3 comprises 15 residues. Trimming shortened V by 4 bases and J by 8 bases, and 17 bases separated the two germline ends. Germline V CDR1 and CDR2: SGHTA, FQGNSA. The CDR3 DNA is TGTGCCAGCAGCTCGGACGTCGGGGGCGGCGAAAAACTGTTTTTT. It yields the protein CASSSDVGGGEKLFF.

This sequence joins TRBV7-2 and TRBJ2-1; TRBD2 agrees at 16 bases. The V gene's germline CDR1 is SGHTA and CDR2 FQGNSA. The CDR3 is 19 amino acids. Germline trimming cut 5 bases from V and 7 bases from J; bases unmatched to any gene: 14. The CDR3 here is CASSPGPGTSGRGLNEQFF. Written as DNA, the CDR3 is TGTGCCAGCAGCCCGGGCCCCGGGACTAGCGGGAGGGGCTTGAATGAGCAGTTCTTC. Full variable domain (outside the CDR3, taken from reference TRBV7-2 and TRBJ2-1): GAGVSQSPSNKVTEKGKDVELRCDPISGHTALYWYRQSLGQGLEFLIYFQGNSAPDKSGLPSDRFSAERTGGSVSTLTIQRTQQEDSAVYLCASSPGPGTSGRGLNEQFFGPGTRLTVL.

V gene TRBV5-1 combines with J gene TRBJ1-1, with a tentative D call TRBD1 (5 bases). With 0 bases removed from V and 5 bases from J, the gap between germline ends came to 11 bases. CDR3 size: 14 residues. Germline lookup yields CDR1 SGHRS and CDR2 YFSETQ. CDR3 sequence reads: CASSLGDAFTEAFF. In nucleotides, the CDR3 is TGCGCCAGCAGCTTGGGGGACGCTTTTACTGAAGCTTTCTTT. Full variable domain (outside the CDR3, taken from reference TRBV5-1 and TRBJ1-1): KAGVTQTPRYLIKTRGQQVTLSCSPISGHRSVSWYQQTPGQGLQFLFEYFSETQRNKGNFPGRFSGRQFSNSRSEMNVSTLELGDSALYLCASSLGDAFTEAFFGQGTRLTVV.

The rearrangement joins TRBV23-1 to TRBJ2-1; D is possibly TRBD1 (6 bases). TRBV23-1 is noted as an ORF with a role that remains uncertain. V was clipped by 5 bases and J by 7 bases, with 9 bases between them. The CDR3 extends over 12 amino acids. CDR3 coding DNA: TGCGCCAGCAGTAACAGGGCGAATGAGCAGTTCTTC. Translation gives CASSNRANEQFF.

V usage is TRBV6-4 and J usage is TRBJ1-1, with D perhaps matching TRBD1 (5 bases). Germline lookup yields CDR1 MRHNA and CDR2 SNTAGT. The V and J ends lost 4 bases and 4 bases respectively, with 13 bases between them. This CDR3 spans 14 amino acids. CDR3 in amino acids: CASSAESGVTEAFF. CDR3 DNA: TGTGCCAGCAGTGCCGAATCGGGGGTCACTGAAGCTTTCTTT.

This chain connects TRBV19 to TRBJ2-3, with TRBD1 matching 7 bases. CDR3 length equals 15 residues. The V segment lost 5 bases and the J segment 3 bases; nucleotides outside the gene matches: 8. The germline V gene has CDR1 LNHDA and CDR2 SQIVND (reference sequence). CDR3 sequence: CASSLSGGWTDTQYF. The CDR3 DNA reads TGTGCCAGTAGTTTATCAGGGGGTTGGACAGATACGCAGTATTTT.